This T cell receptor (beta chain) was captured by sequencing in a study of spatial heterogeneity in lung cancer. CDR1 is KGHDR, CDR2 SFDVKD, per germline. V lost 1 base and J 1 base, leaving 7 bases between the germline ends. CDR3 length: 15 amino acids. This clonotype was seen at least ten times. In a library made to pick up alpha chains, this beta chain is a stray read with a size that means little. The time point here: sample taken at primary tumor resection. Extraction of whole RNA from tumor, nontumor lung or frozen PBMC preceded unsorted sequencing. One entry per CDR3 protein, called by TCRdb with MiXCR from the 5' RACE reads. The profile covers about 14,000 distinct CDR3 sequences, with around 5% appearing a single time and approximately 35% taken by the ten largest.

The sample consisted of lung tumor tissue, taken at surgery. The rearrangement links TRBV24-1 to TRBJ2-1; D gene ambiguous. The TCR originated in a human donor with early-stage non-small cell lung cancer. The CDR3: CATSDFGGSYNEQFF. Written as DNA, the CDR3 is TGTGCCACCAGTGATTTTGGCGGATCCTACAATGAGCAGTTCTTC.